This T cell receptor (beta chain) was recovered during a study of cytomegalovirus exposure and HLA in healthy donors. Sequenced by immunoSEQ multiplex PCR; TCRdb stores in-frame clones only, minus some. Of roughly 140,000 clones detected, 70% to 90% appear once; the ten largest clones hold more than 2.5%. CDR1 is SGDLS, CDR2 YYNGEE, per germline. Trimming removed 3 bases from V and 4 bases from J, with 14 bases in between. This CDR3 has 15 residues. The receptor was derived from a woman aged 18-29 years in good health and CMV-seropositive. The rearrangement uses TRBV9 and TRBJ1-3, with unresolved D. The specimen sequenced was PBMCs. DNA of the CDR3: TGTGCCAGCAGCGCTGGACTGGTCGACGGAAACACCATATATTTT. Translating it yields CASSAGLVDGNTIYF.